This T cell receptor (beta chain) came from a study of OX40 agonist ivuxolimab in advanced cancers. Overall study context: While on treatment, patients had intravenous ivuxolimab at 0.01 to 10 mg/kg every 2 weeks. Recorded diagnoses for dose-escalation patients were hepatocellular carcinoma, melanoma, renal cell or head and neck cancer.

Patients with autoimmune history or systemic immunosuppression were excluded. Collection of blood occurred at baseline, at cycle 4 day 1, and at cycle 7 day 1. V was pared by 0 bases and J by 4 bases, with 10 bases between. Germline loops: CDR1 SGHRS, CDR2 YFSETQ. CDR3 size: 14 residues. TCRdb's table, derived via immunoSEQ multiplex PCR, lists solely in-frame clones and lacks some. The sample records 80,000 or so clones, around nine tenths being singletons. The receptor was derived from an adult with an advanced solid tumor such as melanoma, head and neck, liver or kidney cancer. This specimen consisted of CD4+ or CD8+ T cells sorted from blood, obtained in a trial of the OX40 agonist ivuxolimab. The chain combines TRBV5-1 with TRBJ1-2; no definite D call. The DNA for the CDR3 is TGCGCCAGCAGCTTGGGCAGTCAGGTCTATGGCTACACCTTC. Its protein is CASSLGSQVYGYTF.